This is a list of T cell receptor beta chains from one sample in a study of control samples from healthy donors and cancer patients. Profiling relied on immunoSEQ multiplex PCR, and the TCRdb table lists in-frame clones only, not all of them. Of 90,000 to 130,000 clones listed, roughly 90% are singletons. What was sequenced was PBMCs. The receptors shown here come from a woman aged 55 to 70 with lung cancer. Each CDR3 is given with its conserved first and last residue. D genes are given only for firm matches. Clone size, where shown, is once, few, many, or a class for clones that have expanded.

V gene: TRBV24-1
J gene: TRBJ2-3
D gene: TRBD2
CDR3 length: 17
clone size: -
CDR3 DNA: TGTGCCACCAGTGATTTCGGACTAGCGGGCCAGGCAGATACGCAGTATTTT
CDR3 protein: CATSDFGLAGQADTQYF

V gene: TRBV7-8
J gene: TRBJ2-7
D gene: TRBD1
CDR3 length: 14
clone size: -
CDR3 DNA: TGTGCCAGCGGGACCGGGACAGGGTCCTACGAGCAGTACTTC
CDR3 protein: CASGTGTGSYEQYF

V gene: TRBV18
J gene: TRBJ1-1
D gene: -
CDR3 length: 12
clone size: -
CDR3 DNA: TGTGCCAGCTCACTAGGGGACACTGAAGCTTTCTTT
CDR3 protein: CASSLGDTEAFF

V gene: TRBV2
J gene: TRBJ1-5
D gene: -
CDR3 length: 14
clone size: -
CDR3 DNA: TGTGCCAGCAGTGATATGTATAGCAATCAGCCCCAGCATTTT
CDR3 protein: CASSDMYSNQPQHF

V gene: TRBV19
J gene: TRBJ1-3
D gene: -
CDR3 length: 14
clone size: -
CDR3 DNA: TGTGCCAGTAGTATCGTCAAAACCGGAAACACCATATATTTT
CDR3 protein: CASSIVKTGNTIYF

V gene: TRBV6-1
J gene: TRBJ1-6
D gene: -
CDR3 length: 14
clone size: -
CDR3 DNA: TGTGCCAGCAGTGAAAGGGTAGGGAATTCACCCCTCCACTTT
CDR3 protein: CASSERVGNSPLHF

V gene: TRBV21-1
J gene: TRBJ2-2
D gene: -
CDR3 length: 23
clone size: -
CDR3 DNA: TGTGCCAGCAGCAAAGGTCCCCCTGTTGTGGGGAGCAGGGGACCGATGAACACCGGGGAGCTGTTTTTT
CDR3 protein: CASSKGPPVVGSRGPMNTGELFF

V gene: TRBV25-1
J gene: TRBJ2-3
D gene: -
CDR3 length: 12
clone size: once
CDR3 DNA: TGTGCCAGCAGCCCCAAGGGGGATACGCAGTATTTT
CDR3 protein: CASSPKGDTQYF

V gene: TRBV7-9
J gene: TRBJ2-7
D gene: TRBD1
CDR3 length: 16
clone size: -
CDR3 DNA: TGTGCCAGCAGCCCTAGGACAGGGGGCAGAAACTACGAGCAGTACTTC
CDR3 protein: CASSPRTGGRNYEQYF

V gene: TRBV3-1/TRBV3-2
J gene: TRBJ2-7
D gene: -
CDR3 length: 14
clone size: -
CDR3 DNA: TGTGCCAGCAGCCAAGCAACCAGGGCGCACGAGCAGTACTTC
CDR3 protein: CASSQATRAHEQYF

V gene: TRBV7-9
J gene: TRBJ1-5
D gene: -
CDR3 length: 13
clone size: -
CDR3 DNA: TGTGCCAGCAGCTTAGGAGCACTGCAGCCCCAGCATTTT
CDR3 protein: CASSLGALQPQHF

V gene: TRBV9
J gene: TRBJ1-4
D gene: TRBD1
CDR3 length: 15
clone size: -
CDR3 DNA: TGTGCCAGCAGCCCAAGACAGGGATCTAATGAAAAACTGTTTTTT
CDR3 protein: CASSPRQGSNEKLFF

V gene: TRBV6-5
J gene: TRBJ2-1
D gene: TRBD2
CDR3 length: 11
clone size: -
CDR3 DNA: TGTGCCAGCACCGGGGGGAATGAGCAGTTCTTC
CDR3 protein: CASTGGNEQFF

V gene: TRBV30
J gene: TRBJ2-1
D gene: -
CDR3 length: 11
clone size: -
CDR3 DNA: TGTGCCTGGAGTGTCTACAATGAGCAGTTCTTC
CDR3 protein: CAWSVYNEQFF

V gene: TRBV6-4
J gene: TRBJ2-3
D gene: TRBD2
CDR3 length: 18
clone size: -
CDR3 DNA: TGTGCCAGCAGTGACTCGGGAGGGCCACCTTCGGGTCCAGATACGCAGTATTTT
CDR3 protein: CASSDSGGPPSGPDTQYF

V gene: TRBV11-2
J gene: TRBJ2-7
D gene: -
CDR3 length: 15
clone size: -
CDR3 DNA: TGTGCCAGCAGCTTAGGCGCAGCCCGCTCCTACGAGCAGTACTTC
CDR3 protein: CASSLGAARSYEQYF

V gene: TRBV6-5
J gene: TRBJ2-1
D gene: TRBD1
CDR3 length: 12
clone size: -
CDR3 DNA: TGTGCCAGCAGTTTACAGGGGAATGAGCAGTTCTTC
CDR3 protein: CASSLQGNEQFF

V gene: TRBV19
J gene: TRBJ1-1
D gene: -
CDR3 length: 14
clone size: -
CDR3 DNA: TGTGCCAGTAGTAGCGAAGGTGGGAGCACTGAAGCTTTCTTT
CDR3 protein: CASSSEGGSTEAFF

V gene: TRBV5-1
J gene: TRBJ1-1
D gene: TRBD1
CDR3 length: 15
clone size: -
CDR3 DNA: TGCGCCAGCAGCCCCGCGACAGGGGGGGTCACTGAAGCTTTCTTT
CDR3 protein: CASSPATGGVTEAFF

V gene: TRBV21-1
J gene: TRBJ2-7
D gene: -
CDR3 length: 16
clone size: -
CDR3 DNA: TGTGCCAGCACTACTAGAACAAGCGGTTTCTCCTACGAGCAGTACTTC
CDR3 protein: CASTTRTSGFSYEQYF

V gene: TRBV7-2
J gene: TRBJ2-5
D gene: -
CDR3 length: 16
clone size: -
CDR3 DNA: TGTGCCAGCAGCTTAGCCAAGCAAGGAAATTACGAGACCCAGTACTTC
CDR3 protein: CASSLAKQGNYETQYF